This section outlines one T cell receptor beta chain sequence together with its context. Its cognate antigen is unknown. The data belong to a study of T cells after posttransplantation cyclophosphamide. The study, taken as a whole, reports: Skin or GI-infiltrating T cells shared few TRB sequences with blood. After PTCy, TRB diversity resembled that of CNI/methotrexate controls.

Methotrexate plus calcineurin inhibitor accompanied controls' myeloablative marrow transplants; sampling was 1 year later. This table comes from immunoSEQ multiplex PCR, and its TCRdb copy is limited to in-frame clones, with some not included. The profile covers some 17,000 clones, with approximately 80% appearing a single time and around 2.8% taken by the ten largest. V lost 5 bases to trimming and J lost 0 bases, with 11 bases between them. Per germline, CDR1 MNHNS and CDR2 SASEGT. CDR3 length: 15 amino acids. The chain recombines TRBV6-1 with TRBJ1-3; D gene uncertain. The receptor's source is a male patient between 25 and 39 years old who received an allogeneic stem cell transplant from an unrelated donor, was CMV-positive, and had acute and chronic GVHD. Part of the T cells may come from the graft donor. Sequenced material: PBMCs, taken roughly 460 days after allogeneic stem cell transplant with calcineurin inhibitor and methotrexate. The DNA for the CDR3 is TGTGCCAGCAGTTTAATGTGGAGCTCTGGAAACACCATATATTTT. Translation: CASSLMWSSGNTIYF.